The subject of this entry is one TCR beta chain. The antigen it recognizes is unknown. No clone much larger than this one lies a single base away; base qualities are absent. Additional DNA sequences in this sample encode the identical CDR3. The donors were healthy, HIV-negative adults who had no recently reported acute infections or vaccinations. Every donor was a Caucasian adult residing in Nashville, Tennessee, USA. CD4+ T cells were enriched by magnetic negative selection, after which naive cells were positively selected on CD45RA and the negative fraction was taken as the memory subset. After blood collection by leukapheresis, PBMCs were isolated using Ficoll-Histopaque density gradient centrifugation and then cryopreserved in the vapor phase of liquid nitrogen. Analytical flow cytometry was used to check the purity and quantity of every magnetically sorted T cell population. Genomic DNA was isolated from each sorted fraction and quantified by UV absorbance on a Nanodrop 2000c.

The entry originates in a study of shared clonotypes between healthy human individuals (TCRdb year 2020). Some background on the complete study: The cohort included a few men and a couple of women between 18 and 49 years of age. For each donor, CD4 naive and CD4 memory were each run on three plates, CD8 naive on two plates, and CD8 memory on one plate. The study deeply sequenced blood TCR repertoires of roughly five healthy adults to estimate repertoire size and the extent of clonotype sharing between individuals. To increase sequencing depth and limit assay-specific biases, different laboratories used diverse techniques to prepare libraries and sequence TCR repertoires. Between about 0.9 and 8.9 billion PBMCs per donor were obtained by leukapheresis.

From the germline V gene, CDR1 is MNHNS and CDR2 is SASEGT. The CDR3 goes from the cysteine to the phenylalanine over 15 residues. Left in the record is the CDR3 DNA by itself, 45 bases read in frame from the first base. Trimming leaves V shorter by 3 bases and J shorter by 0 bases, with the junction holding 4 bases beyond the gene matches. TCR CDR3 regions were amplified from genomic DNA by multiplex PCR using the deep immunoSEQ assay. For each cell subset, the extracted genomic DNA was distributed evenly across all wells of several immunoSEQ 96-well plates, and each plate served as one replicate. For sorted subsets, each replicate PCR was loaded with 200 to 250 ng genomic DNA, equivalent to 25,000 to 30,000 T cell genomes. Purified libraries were quantified with a Qubit 3.0 fluorometer, sized on a Bioanalyzer 2100, and re-quantified with the KAPA Library Quantification kit. Every immunoSEQ 96-well plate was sequenced on a separate single-read 150-cycle Illumina NextSeq 550 flow cell. The original methods were these. Because the immunoSEQ output held only junctional sequences and lacked quality scores, the filtering could not match the filtering applied to full-length reads. To assign V/J genes and CDR3, sequences were annotated using PyIR, a Python wrapper for IgBLAST v1.9, with IMGT germline references. Reads were removed for weak V/J assignments (E-value above 1e-6), missing CDR3, stop codons, out-of-frame junctions, or ambiguous translated residues. V3J clonotypes were defined as sequences sharing an identical inferred V gene, J gene, and CDR3 amino acid sequence. Percentage overlap between repertoires was computed as shared unique clonotypes divided by the size of the smaller repertoire. RTK rarefaction, the Chao1 estimator, and Recon v2.1 estimates of unobserved clonotypes were used to assess repertoire richness. Generation probabilities were computed with OLGA for all TCRbeta clonotypes obtained by the gDNA method from four donors. The source is immuneACCESS, and TCRdb retained only in-frame sequences with V and J called. Part of the clones is not carried over; for the studies checked, unresolved V genes explain less than half of this, and the remainder is unexplained. The D gene and trimming were derived from the DNA, and the V and J assignments and clone size from that table. This sample comprises some 2,000,000 clones, 90% to 96% of them detected only once. Roughly 0.13% of the sample is held by the ten biggest clonotypes.

The paper as a whole reports these results and caveats: Naive subsets generally had larger estimated clonotype richness than memory subsets. Compared with non-shared clonotypes, clonotypes shared by all four sorted-subset donors had higher generation probabilities. Sharing across a few donors was observed for approximately 5% of naive CD4, 3% to 4% of naive CD8, 2% to 2.5% of memory CD4, and over 0.3% of memory CD8 clonotypes. Pairwise subsampling indicated that sequencing depth was expected to affect the degree of clonotype sharing among donors. Sampling was limited to blood, and TCR repertoires in tissue likely differ from TCR repertoires in blood. Incomplete sequencing was indicated by rarefaction of sorted-subset datasets, despite the large sequencing depth. The small number of donors limited the genetic and exposure-history diversity represented.

Sequenced material: naive CD4+ T cells sorted from blood. The cell subset or site tag for this specimen amounts to: CD45RA+ positively selected. The clonotype originates from a man between 18 and 29 years old in good health. The chain is encoded by TRBV6-1 joined to TRBJ2-7, with TRBD1 identical over 8 junction bases. The nucleotide sequence is TGTGCCAGCAGTGACCGGACAGGGAGCTCCTACGAGCAGTACTTC. It specifies CASSDRTGSSYEQYF.